These 24 T cell receptor beta chains share one sample of origin, sequenced in a study of blood T cells in healthy people across ages. Alongside a J-beta primer mix, a sample-barcoded 5' primer served in a second PCR lasting roughly 6 to 11 cycles. TCRdb ran MiXCR on the 5' RACE reads and lists one entry per CDR3 protein. The repertoire holds some 750,000 distinct CDR3 sequences, with about a fifth as singletons. Material: blood. All receptors come from a man in his 70s in good health.

V usage is TRBV29-1 and J usage is TRBJ2-3, with a weak D call TRBD1 (5 bases). The V gene's germline CDR1 is SQVTM and CDR2 ANQGSEA. This CDR3 is 12 amino acids long. The germline V and J ends were trimmed by 5 bases and 2 bases, with 8 bases remaining between them. CDR3 residues: CSVQGNTDTQYF. CDR3 DNA sequence: TGCAGCGTTCAGGGTAACACAGATACGCAGTATTTT.

This clonotype has a handful of counts. CDR3 in amino acids: CASSLAAGWVDEQFF. In nucleotides, the CDR3 is TGTGCCAGCAGCTTAGCGGCAGGGTGGGTGGATGAGCAGTTCTTC. V is TRBV7-8 and J is TRBJ2-1, with D maybe TRBD1 (5 bases). Germline assignment: CDR1 SGHVS and CDR2 FQNEAQ. This CDR3 spans 15 amino acids. V was cut by 0 bases and J by 8 bases, with 14 bases left in between.

This clonotype has only a few counts. This rearrangement joins TRBV5-8 to TRBJ1-2; D unresolved. The V gene lost 1 base and the J gene lost 4 bases, with 14 bases spanning the gap. CDR1 and CDR2 from the germline V gene are SGHTS and YDEGEE. The CDR3 loop spans 15 amino acids. The CDR3 region is CASSLFVGNGYGYTF. CDR3 DNA: TGTGCCAGCAGCTTGTTCGTAGGGAACGGCTATGGCTACACCTTC.

This clonotype has only one observation. V is TRBV12-3 or TRBV12-4 and J is TRBJ1-2; TRBD1 matches 7 bases. The V and J ends lost 3 bases and 7 bases, in that order; junction bases with no gene match: 5. This CDR3 contains 13 residues. CDR3 bases: TGTGCCAGCAGTTTCTCACAGGGGACTGGCTACACCTTC. It is translated as CASSFSQGTGYTF.

The sample holds a few counts of this clonotype. The chain couples TRBV7-2 to TRBJ2-3, with a possible D match to TRBD2 (6 bases). V shed 2 bases and J shed 6 bases, with 15 bases lying between them. Germline CDR1 SGHTA, CDR2 FQGNSA. The CDR3 sequence is 15 residues long. The CDR3 nucleotides read TGTGCCAGCAGCTTATTGAGCGGAGGGATGGATACGCAGTATTTT. Encoded protein: CASSLLSGGMDTQYF.

This clonotype was seen more than once but under ten times. The chain joins TRBV10-3 to TRBJ1-1; D might be TRBD1 (5 bases). Germline V gene data show CDR1 as ENHRY and CDR2 as SYGVKD. The CDR3 covers 14 residues. V dropped 10 bases and J dropped 1 base, with 16 bases sitting between them. The CDR3 loop reads CATERTGTNTEAFF. As DNA, the CDR3 is TGTGCCACCGAACGGACTGGGACGAACACTGAAGCTTTCTTT.

The table lists this clonotype with a few counts. The V call is TRBV6-6, the J call TRBJ2-7, with 7 bases identical to TRBD2. CDR1 is MNHNY, CDR2 SVGAGI, per germline (reference sequence). After removal of 7 bases from V and 1 base from J, the junction contained 7 bases not matched to a gene. CDR3 length: 14 residues. The CDR3 DNA is TGTGCCAGCACCGAGCGGGAACTATCCTACGAGCAGTACTTC. Translating it yields CASTERELSYEQYF.

The gene calls are TRBV6-6 and TRBJ2-7, with D perhaps matching TRBD1 (6 bases). Trimming took 5 bases from V and 3 from J, leaving 14 bases between them. Germline loops: CDR1 MNHNY, CDR2 SVGAGI (reference sequence). The CDR3 spans 14 residues. The CDR3 sequence is CASSAQGQFYEQYV. The CDR3 DNA reads as TGTGCCAGCAGTGCACAGGGTCAATTCTACGAGCAGTACGTC.

This chain joins TRBV29-1 and TRBJ2-1; TRBD1 matches 7 bases. With 1 base clipped from V and 8 bases from J, the junction kept 11 bases outside the gene matches. This CDR3 is built from 15 residues. Germline CDR1 is SQVTM and CDR2 is ANQGSEA. Here the CDR3 reads CSVEGAPGGSDEQFF. CDR3 nucleotide sequence: TGCAGCGTTGAAGGAGCTCCAGGGGGTTCTGATGAGCAGTTCTTC.

The chain couples TRBV6-5 to TRBJ1-6; TRBD1 aligns across 7 bases. The CDR3 length is 15 residues. With 0 bases clipped from V and 8 bases from J, the junction kept 4 bases outside the gene matches. The germline V gene has CDR1 MNHEY and CDR2 SVGAGI. The CDR3 here is CASSYSTGWDSPLHF. The CDR3 nucleotides read TGTGCCAGCAGTTACTCGACAGGGTGGGATTCACCCCTCCACTTT.

This clonotype has only a few counts. The rearrangement joins TRBV9 to TRBJ2-2; possibly TRBD2 for D (6 bases). V lost 0 bases to trimming and J lost 7 bases, with 19 bases between them. The CDR3 covers 17 residues. The germline gives CDR1 SGDLS, CDR2 YYNGEE. CDR3 loop: CASSVAPILRDFGELFF. CDR3 nucleotides: TGTGCCAGCAGCGTAGCTCCAATTCTCCGGGACTTCGGGGAGCTGTTTTTT. The variable domain in full, completed from reference TRBV9 and TRBJ2-2, reads DSGVTQTPKHLITATGQRVTLRCSPRSGDLSVYWYQQSLDQGLQFLIQYYNGEERAKGNILERFSAQQFPDLHSELNLSSLELGDSALYFCASSVAPILRDFGELFFGEGSRLTVL.

The chain links TRBV7-9 to TRBJ1-4; D is possibly TRBD1 (5 bases). This CDR3 has 14 residues. V was clipped by 5 bases and J by 6 bases, with 13 bases between them. Germline V gene sequence: CDR1 SEHNR, CDR2 FQNEAQ (reference sequence). The CDR3 spells CASSPRKTDEKLFF. Written as DNA, the CDR3 is TGTGCCAGCAGCCCACGAAAGACAGATGAAAAACTGTTTTTT. Combining the CDR3 with reference TRBV7-9 and TRBJ1-4 gives the whole variable domain DTGVSQNPRHKITKRGQNVTFRCDPISEHNRLYWYRQTLGQGPEFLTYFQNEAQLEKSRLLSDRFSAERPKGSFSTLEIQRTEQGDSAMYLCASSPRKTDEKLFFGSGTQLSVL.

This chain uses TRBV12-3 or TRBV12-4 with TRBJ2-1, with D perhaps given as TRBD1 or TRBD2 (5 bases each). This CDR3 has 16 residues. Trimming took off 6 bases at V and 3 bases at J, with 18 bases between the two ends. CDR3 nucleotide sequence: TGTGCCAGCAGCCCTAGATGGGGGATTAGCTACAATGAGCAGTTCTTC. Its protein is CASSPRWGISYNEQFF.

This clonotype turned up a few times. V and J are TRBV6-5 and TRBJ2-5; maybe TRBD2 (6 bases). TRBJ2-1 explains the end of the DNA better; the J call may be wrong. CDR3 length: 13 residues. Per germline, CDR1 MNHEY and CDR2 SVGAGI. The CDR3 is CASRNGGGNEQFF. The CDR3 nucleotides read TGTGCCAGCAGGAACGGGGGAGGCAATGAGCAGTTCTTC.

The chain employs TRBV18 and TRBJ2-7; D possibly corresponds to TRBD1 (5 bases). Germline CDR1 is KGHSH and CDR2 is LQKENI. Deletions cut 5 bases from V and 4 bases from J, with 9 bases between. The CDR3 runs to 12 residues. The CDR3 region is CASSVQGYEQYF. The CDR3 coding sequence is TGTGCCAGCTCAGTGCAGGGTTACGAGCAGTACTTC.

A few counts support this clonotype. The CDR3 coding sequence is TGTGCCAGCACCTTGCGAGCGGGGGTCGGAGATACGCAGTATTTT. Translating it yields CASTLRAGVGDTQYF. The chain recombines TRBV27 with TRBJ2-3, with TRBD2 identical over 8 bases. The CDR3 length is 15 residues. Germline CDR1 and CDR2: MNHEY and SMNVEV (reference sequence). V lost 7 bases and J lost 5; bases outside the gene matches: 11.

In its sample, this clonotype was seen many times. The chain joins TRBV6-1 to TRBJ2-2; D is undetermined. This CDR3 contains 16 residues. Germline assignment: CDR1 MNHNS and CDR2 SASEGT. Trimming cost V 9 bases and J 3 bases, with 20 bases left between them. This CDR3 is CASFAPQSLYTGELFF. Here the CDR3 DNA reads TGTGCCAGTTTTGCTCCCCAATCACTGTACACCGGGGAGCTGTTTTTT.

This clonotype was counted between two and nine times. The chain combines TRBV6-5 with TRBJ1-2, with no clear D. There are 15 residues in the CDR3. V was cut by 0 bases and J by 5 bases, with 13 bases left in between. Germline V gene sequence: CDR1 MNHEY, CDR2 SVGAGI. The CDR3 DNA reads as TGTGCCAGCAGTTACTCACCAAACCCTGGGTATGGCTACACCTTC. Protein: CASSYSPNPGYGYTF.

V usage is TRBV7-9 and J usage is TRBJ1-2; D unresolved. V lost 3 bases, J lost 8 bases, and 13 bases lay in between. The V gene's germline CDR1 is SEHNR and CDR2 FQNEAQ (reference sequence). CDR3 length: 13 amino acids. Here the CDR3 reads CASSFELTGGYTF. The CDR3 DNA is TGTGCCAGCAGCTTCGAGTTAACGGGCGGCTACACCTTC.

To note about this clonotype: A much more abundant neighbour one base away suggests this may be a read error. The chain employs TRBV30 and TRBJ1-1; D is unclear. V lost 1 base and J lost 6, with 12 bases in between. Germline CDR1 and CDR2: GTSNPN and SVGIG (reference sequence). The CDR3 extends over 13 amino acids. The CDR3 here is CAWSGNLVAEAFF. Written as DNA, the CDR3 is TGTGCCTGGAGTGGGAATTTGGTTGCTGAAGCTTTCTTT.

The chain employs TRBV7-9 and TRBJ2-5; D might be TRBD1 (5 bases). V was cut by 6 bases and J by 1 base, with 15 bases left in between. This CDR3 comprises 15 residues. Germline V gene lookup returns CDR1 SEHNR and CDR2 FQNEAQ (reference sequence). CDR3 amino acids: CASRSRGLPQETQYF. CDR3 nucleotides: TGTGCCAGCAGATCTAGGGGCTTACCCCAAGAGACCCAGTACTTC.

This sequence joins TRBV6-6 and TRBJ2-7, with TRBD1 as a possible D gene (5 bases). V lost 3 bases to trimming and J lost 1 base, with 13 bases between them. Germline CDR1 MNHNY, CDR2 SVGAGI (reference sequence). The CDR3 sequence is 15 residues long. The CDR3 here is CASSYGQGRSYEQYF. CDR3 nucleotide sequence: TGTGCCAGCAGTTATGGGCAGGGAAGGTCCTACGAGCAGTACTTC.

The J gene is TRBJ1-4, the V gene TRBV28, with unresolved D. The CDR3 is 14 residues long. V was clipped by 7 bases and J by 4 bases, with 13 bases between them. Germline V lookup: CDR1 MDHEN, CDR2 SYDVKM. For the CDR3, the DNA is TGTGCCAGCACCTTAAGACGGAATAATGAAAAACTGTTTTTT. Translation: CASTLRRNNEKLFF.

This clonotype was seen a few times. This chain connects TRBV3-1 to TRBJ2-5, with 8 bases aligning to TRBD2. V lost 4 bases, J lost 5 bases, and 15 bases stayed unmatched. This CDR3 has 17 amino acids. Germline loops: CDR1 LGHDT, CDR2 YNNKEL (reference sequence). The DNA of the CDR3 is TGTGCCAGCAGCCCGCATAGCGGGATAAACCGGGGGGAGACCCAGTACTTC. It specifies CASSPHSGINRGETQYF.